This passage covers 22 T cell receptor beta chains from one sample sequenced in a study of cytomegalovirus exposure and HLA in healthy donors. The study ran its PCR with 60 Vbeta and 13 Jbeta primers. Repertoires were generated with immunoSEQ multiplex PCR, while TCRdb's copy carries only in-frame clones and drops some. The sample yields roughly 180,000 clones, approximately 81% seen once. Specimen: PBMCs. These receptor sequences come from a female donor in good health and CMV-seronegative.

This clone was found once. The chain employs TRBV27 and TRBJ1-3; no firm D call. The CDR3 runs to 15 residues. V was cut by 6 bases and J by 4 bases, with 16 bases left in between. Germline V lookup: CDR1 MNHEY, CDR2 SMNVEV (reference sequence). The CDR3 coding sequence is TGTGCCAGCAGCCCCGGTTGGAGGCCGGGAAACACCATATATTTT. It codes for CASSPGWRPGNTIYF.

This chain joins TRBV21-1 and TRBJ2-1; the listed D gene, TRBD2, was not tested against the DNA. TRBV21-1 is a pseudogene locus. This CDR3 has 16 amino acids. The CDR3 is CASRVGLAGTYNEQFF. DNA for the CDR3: TGTGCCAGCAGGGTCGGACTAGCGGGCACCTACAATGAGCAGTTCTTC.

This clone was seen once. The chain has TRBV5-8 and TRBJ2-1; a weak D match, TRBD1 (6 bases). V lost 2 bases to trimming and J lost 5 bases, with 11 bases between them. The length of the CDR3 is 14 residues. CDR1 is SGHTS, CDR2 YDEGEE, per germline. CDR3 DNA sequence: TGTGCCAGCAGCTTTTGGGGGCAGCACAATGAGCAGTTCTTC. The encoded protein is CASSFWGQHNEQFF.

This chain joins TRBV25-1 and TRBJ2-1, with D unresolved. The V end lost 3 bases, the J end lost 10 bases, and 13 bases lay between the germline ends. The CDR3 is 13 amino acids. Germline V gene sequence: CDR1 MGHDK, CDR2 SYGVNS. CDR3 coding DNA: TGTGCCAGCAGTGAGGCAGGTCGGCAAGAGCAGTTCTTC. This sequence encodes CASSEAGRQEQFF.

The chain employs TRBV11-2 and TRBJ2-7, with TRBD2 identical over 7 bases. V was pared by 1 base and J by 9 bases, with 3 bases of the junction left unmatched. Germline CDR1 is SGHAT and CDR2 is FQNNGV. CDR3 size: 12 residues. The CDR3 region is CASSLGGGAQYF. The CDR3 region has the DNA TGTGCCAGCAGCTTAGGGGGGGGAGCGCAGTACTTC.

The chain links TRBV6-5 to TRBJ2-1; 7 bases are a match to TRBD1. There are 13 residues in the CDR3. Per germline, CDR1 MNHEY and CDR2 SVGAGI. Unmatched junction bases numbered 2, after V lost 6 bases and J lost 3 bases. In DNA, the CDR3 is TGTGCCAGCAGAGGGACAGACTACAATGAGCAGTTCTTC. Encoded protein: CASRGTDYNEQFF.

This chain uses TRBV19 with TRBJ2-1, with TRBD1 identical over 9 bases. CDR1 and CDR2 (germline): LNHDA, SQIVND (reference sequence). CDR3 size: 16 residues. Germline trimming cut 4 bases from V and 4 bases from J; bases unmatched to any gene: 8. CDR3 in amino acids: CASSKGGTGSYNEQFF. In DNA form, the CDR3 reads TGTGCCAGTAGTAAGGGAGGGACAGGGAGTTACAATGAGCAGTTCTTC. Together with reference TRBV19 and TRBJ2-1, the CDR3 gives the full variable domain: DGGITQSPKYLFRKEGQNVTLSCEQNLNHDAMYWYRQDPGQGLRLIYYSQIVNDFQKGDIAEGYSVSREKKESFPLTVTSAQKNPTAFYLCASSKGGTGSYNEQFFGPGTRLTVL.

The chain uses TRBV5-4 and TRBJ2-7; 16 bases fit TRBD2. This CDR3 region has 16 residues. The trim removed 4 bases at V and 4 bases at J, leaving 5 bases unmatched. Germline V gene lookup returns CDR1 SGHNT and CDR2 YYREEE (reference sequence). CDR3: CASSGGTSGRGYEQYF. The CDR3 coding sequence is TGTGCCAGCAGCGGCGGGACTAGCGGGAGGGGATACGAGCAGTACTTC.

The chain recombines TRBV5-4 with TRBJ1-2; D is undetermined. V was cut by 3 bases and J by 8 bases, with 14 bases left in between. In germline, CDR1 is SGHNT, CDR2 YYREEE (reference sequence). This CDR3 comprises 13 residues. The CDR3 sequence: CASSWAGPGGYTF. The CDR3 DNA follows: TGTGCCAGCAGCTGGGCAGGCCCGGGGGGCTACACCTTC. The full variable domain, with the rest looked up from reference TRBV5-4 and TRBJ1-2, is ETGVTQSPTHLIKTRGQQVTLRCSSQSGHNTVSWYQQALGQGPQFIFQYYREEENGRGNFPPRFSGLQFPNYSSELNVNALELDDSALYLCASSWAGPGGYTFGSGTRLTVV.

The chain employs TRBV18 and TRBJ1-4; 8 nucleotides align to TRBD1. Germline trimming cut 1 base from V and 7 bases from J; bases unmatched to any gene: 8. This CDR3 has 16 amino acids. Germline V gene sequence: CDR1 KGHSH, CDR2 LQKENI. CDR3 bases: TGTGCCAGCTCACCACGGACCATCGGGACAGGTGAAAAACTGTTTTTT. Protein sequence: CASSPRTIGTGEKLFF.

This chain joins TRBV2 and TRBJ1-4; 7 bases fit TRBD1. V trimming: 5 bases; J trimming: 3 bases; junction bases outside the gene matches: 3. Germline V gene lookup returns CDR1 SNHLY and CDR2 FYNNEI. This CDR3 comprises 14 residues. CDR3 in amino acids: CASSRQGPNEKLFF. As DNA, the CDR3 is TGTGCCAGCAGTCGACAGGGACCTAATGAAAAACTGTTTTTT.

The chain combines TRBV5-1 with TRBJ2-1; 8 nucleotides match TRBD1. CDR1 and CDR2 from the germline V gene are SGHRS and YFSETQ. CDR3 length: 16 amino acids. V lost 4 bases, J lost 3 bases, and 9 bases stayed unmatched. CDR3 DNA sequence: TGCGCCAGCAGCAACAACAGGGGGGAGGTCTACAATGAGCAGTTCTTC. As protein: CASSNNRGEVYNEQFF.

The chain has TRBV21-1 and TRBJ2-3; the table's D call of TRBD2 was not tested on the DNA. TRBV21-1 is deemed a pseudogene. This CDR3 is built from 19 residues. CDR3 sequence reads: CASSKISTSGSGGTDTQYF. The CDR3 nucleotides are TGTGCCAGCAGCAAAATCTCTACTAGCGGGAGCGGGGGGACAGATACGCAGTATTTT.

The rearrangement uses TRBV4-2 and TRBJ2-1; a possible D gene is TRBD2 (6 bases). CDR3 size: 15 residues. The germline V gene encodes CDR1 LGHNA and CDR2 YNFKEQ. Trimming removed 5 bases at V and 10 bases at J, with 21 bases between. The CDR3 bases are TGTGCCAGCAGCGTCCAACGGGAGCGTGATGCCGAGCAGTTCTTC. This sequence encodes CASSVQRERDAEQFF.

The genes are TRBV7-9 and TRBJ1-1; D call uncertain. Looked up from germline, CDR1 is SEHNR and CDR2 is FQNEAQ (reference sequence). The CDR3 has 15 residues. V shed 1 base and J shed 0 bases, with 9 bases lying between them. CDR3: CASSLGIAVNTEAFF. The CDR3 coding sequence is TGTGCCAGCAGCTTAGGAATAGCGGTGAACACTGAAGCTTTCTTT. Drawing the rest from reference TRBV7-9 and TRBJ1-1, the complete variable domain is DTGVSQNPRHKITKRGQNVTFRCDPISEHNRLYWYRQTLGQGPEFLTYFQNEAQLEKSRLLSDRFSAERPKGSFSTLEIQRTEQGDSAMYLCASSLGIAVNTEAFFGQGTRLTVV.

The V call is TRBV5-1, the J call TRBJ1-1, with 9 bases aligning to TRBD1. Germline CDR1 and CDR2: SGHRS and YFSETQ. The CDR3 is 17 amino acids. V was clipped by 3 bases and J by 2 bases; unmatched bases: 11. The DNA for the CDR3 is TGCGCCAGCAGCTGGGATACAGGGGGCCGGAGAAACACTGAAGCTTTCTTT. As protein: CASSWDTGGRRNTEAFF.

CDR3 nucleotide sequence: TGTGCCACCAGCAGCGACATGGGTACTGAAGCTTTCTTT. This translates into CATSSDMGTEAFF. The rearrangement uses TRBV15 and TRBJ1-1; D is uncertain. The CDR3 length is 13 residues. Between the trimmed V and J ends, which lost 3 bases and 5 bases, there was a span of 10 bases. Per the germline V gene, CDR1 is LNHNV and CDR2 is YYDKDF (reference sequence).

This rearrangement joins TRBV7-2 to TRBJ2-7; 9 bases are a match to TRBD2. Germline lookup yields CDR1 SGHTA and CDR2 FQGNSA. The V segment lost 4 bases and the J segment 5 bases; nucleotides outside the gene matches: 6. The CDR3 spans 14 residues. In nucleotides, the CDR3 is TGTGCCAGCAGCTCCGGACTAGCGAACAACGAGCAGTACTTC. It is translated as CASSSGLANNEQYF.

The V and J genes are TRBV11-3 and TRBJ2-3; 9 bases map to TRBD2. The V and J ends lost 6 bases and 0 bases, in that order; junction bases with no gene match: 10. CDR1 is SGHNT, CDR2 YENEEA, per germline. CDR3 length: 17 amino acids. Here the CDR3 DNA reads TGTGCCAGCAGTAAGACCCGGACTAGCGAGAGCACAGATACGCAGTATTTT. It yields the protein CASSKTRTSESTDTQYF.

This clone was counted a few times. This chain links TRBV7-3 with TRBJ1-1, with D tentatively TRBD1 (5 bases). V lost 5 bases, J lost 5 bases, and 12 bases lay in between. CDR3 length equals 13 residues. Germline CDR1 SGHTA, CDR2 FQGTGA. This chain's CDR3 is CASSRAGPTEAFF. CDR3 in DNA: TGTGCCAGCAGCCGAGCGGGGCCTACTGAAGCTTTCTTT.

This clone was observed a handful of times. This chain uses TRBV6-5 with TRBJ2-2; D might be TRBD2 (5 bases). Trimming left V 10 bases short and J 1 base short, with 13 bases between. From germline, CDR1 is MNHEY and CDR2 SVGAGI. This CDR3 is 14 amino acids long. The DNA of the CDR3 is TGTGCCACCTACTGGACTGGGAACACCGGGGAGCTGTTTTTT. Its protein is CATYWTGNTGELFF.

This sequence joins TRBV6-4 and TRBJ1-4; 7 nucleotides line up with TRBD1. This CDR3 has 15 residues. V lost 3 bases and J lost 8; bases outside the gene matches: 9. The germline CDR1 and CDR2 sequences are MRHNA and SNTAGT. The CDR3 spells CASSDRERQGEKLFF. As DNA, the CDR3 is TGTGCCAGCAGTGATAGGGAAAGACAGGGCGAAAAACTGTTTTTT.